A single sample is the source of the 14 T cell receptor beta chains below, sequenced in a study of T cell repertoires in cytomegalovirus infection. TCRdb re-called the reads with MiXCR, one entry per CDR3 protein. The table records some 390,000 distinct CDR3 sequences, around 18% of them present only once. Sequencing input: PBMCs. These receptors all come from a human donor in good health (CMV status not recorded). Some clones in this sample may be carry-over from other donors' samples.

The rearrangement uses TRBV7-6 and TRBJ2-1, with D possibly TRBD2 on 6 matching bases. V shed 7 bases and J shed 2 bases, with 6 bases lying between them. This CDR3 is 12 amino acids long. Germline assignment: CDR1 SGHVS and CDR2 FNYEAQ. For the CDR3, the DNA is TGTGCCAGCACGGGGGCCTACAATGAGCAGTTCTTC. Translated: CASTGAYNEQFF.

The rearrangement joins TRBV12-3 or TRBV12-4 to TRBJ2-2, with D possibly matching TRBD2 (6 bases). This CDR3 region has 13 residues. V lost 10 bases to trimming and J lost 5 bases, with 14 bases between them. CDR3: CATQTRGTGELFF. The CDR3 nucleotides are TGTGCCACCCAGACCCGGGGGACCGGGGAGCTGTTTTTT.

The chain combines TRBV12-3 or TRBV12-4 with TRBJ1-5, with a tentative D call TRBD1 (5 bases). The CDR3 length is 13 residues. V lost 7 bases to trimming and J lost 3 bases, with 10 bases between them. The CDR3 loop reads CASKRGLNQPQHF. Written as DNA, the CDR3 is TGTGCCAGCAAGAGGGGACTCAATCAGCCCCAGCATTTT.

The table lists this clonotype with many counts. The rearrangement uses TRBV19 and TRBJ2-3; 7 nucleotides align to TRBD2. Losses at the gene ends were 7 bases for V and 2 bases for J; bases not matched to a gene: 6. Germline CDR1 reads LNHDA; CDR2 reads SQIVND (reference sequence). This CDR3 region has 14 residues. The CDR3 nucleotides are TGTGCCAGTAAGGGACTATACGACACAGATACGCAGTATTTT. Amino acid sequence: CASKGLYDTDTQYF.

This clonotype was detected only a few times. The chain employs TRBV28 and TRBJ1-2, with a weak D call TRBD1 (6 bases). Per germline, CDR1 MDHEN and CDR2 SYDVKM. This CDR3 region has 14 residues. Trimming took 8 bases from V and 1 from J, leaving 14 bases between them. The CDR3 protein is CASEMGGGNYGYTF. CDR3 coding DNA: TGTGCCAGCGAAATGGGAGGGGGTAACTATGGCTACACCTTC.

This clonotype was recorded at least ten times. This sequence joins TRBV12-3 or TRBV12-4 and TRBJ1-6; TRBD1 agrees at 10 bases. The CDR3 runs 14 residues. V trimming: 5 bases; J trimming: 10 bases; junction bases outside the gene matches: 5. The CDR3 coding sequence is TGTGCCAGCAGTCGGACAGGGGGTGACTCACCCCTCCACTTT. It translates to CASSRTGGDSPLHF.

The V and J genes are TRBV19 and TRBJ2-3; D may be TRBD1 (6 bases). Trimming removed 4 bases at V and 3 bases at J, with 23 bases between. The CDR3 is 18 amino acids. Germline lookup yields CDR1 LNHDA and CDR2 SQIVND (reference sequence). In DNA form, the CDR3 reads TGTGCCAGTAGTACCCACCCACTTCCCGGACAGCTAACAGATACGCAGTATTTT. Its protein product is CASSTHPLPGQLTDTQYF.

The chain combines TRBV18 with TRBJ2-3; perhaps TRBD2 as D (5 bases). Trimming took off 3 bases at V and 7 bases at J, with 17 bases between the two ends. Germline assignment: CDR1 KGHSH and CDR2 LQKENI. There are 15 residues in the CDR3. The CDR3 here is CASSPGSGRANTQYF. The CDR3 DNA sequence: TGTGCCAGCTCACCGGGGAGCGGACGCGCAAATACGCAGTATTTT.

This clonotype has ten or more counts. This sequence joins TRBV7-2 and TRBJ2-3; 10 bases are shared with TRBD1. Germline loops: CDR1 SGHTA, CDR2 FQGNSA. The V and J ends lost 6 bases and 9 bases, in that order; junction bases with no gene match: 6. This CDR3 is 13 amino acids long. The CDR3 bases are TGTGCCAGCAGTCACGGGACAGGGGACACGCAGTATTTT. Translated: CASSHGTGDTQYF.

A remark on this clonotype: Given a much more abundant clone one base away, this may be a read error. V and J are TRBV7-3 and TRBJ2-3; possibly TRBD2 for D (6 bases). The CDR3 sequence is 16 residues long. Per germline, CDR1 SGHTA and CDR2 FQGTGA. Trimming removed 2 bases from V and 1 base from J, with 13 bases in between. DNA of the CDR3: TGTGCCAGCAGCTTAGGGGGACTGGACGGCACAGATACGCAGTATTTT. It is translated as CASSLGGLDGTDTQYF.

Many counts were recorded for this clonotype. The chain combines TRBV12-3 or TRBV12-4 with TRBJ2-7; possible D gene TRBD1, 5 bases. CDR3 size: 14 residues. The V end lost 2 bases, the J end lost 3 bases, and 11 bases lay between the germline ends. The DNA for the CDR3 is TGTGCCAGCAGTTTAAAGCAGGGAATCTACGAGCAGTACTTC. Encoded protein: CASSLKQGIYEQYF.

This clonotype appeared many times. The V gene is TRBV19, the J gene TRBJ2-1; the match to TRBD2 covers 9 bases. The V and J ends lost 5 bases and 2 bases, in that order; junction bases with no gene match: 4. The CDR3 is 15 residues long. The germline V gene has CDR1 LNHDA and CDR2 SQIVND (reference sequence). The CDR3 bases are TGTGCCAGTAGTGCTAGCGGGATCACCTACAATGAGCAGTTCTTC. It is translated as CASSASGITYNEQFF.

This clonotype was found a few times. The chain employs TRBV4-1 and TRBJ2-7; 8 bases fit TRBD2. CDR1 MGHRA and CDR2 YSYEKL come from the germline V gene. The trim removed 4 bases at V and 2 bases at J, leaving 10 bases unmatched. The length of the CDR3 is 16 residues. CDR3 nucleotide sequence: TGCGCCAGCAGCCCAAACCCGGGACTAGTTGCCTACGAGCAGTACTTC. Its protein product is CASSPNPGLVAYEQYF.

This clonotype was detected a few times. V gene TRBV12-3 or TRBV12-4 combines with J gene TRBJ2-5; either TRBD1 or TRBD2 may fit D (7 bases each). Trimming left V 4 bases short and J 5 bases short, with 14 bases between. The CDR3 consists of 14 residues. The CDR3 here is CASSSQGGSETQYF. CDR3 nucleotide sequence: TGTGCCAGCAGTTCCCAGGGGGGGTCCGAGACCCAGTACTTC.